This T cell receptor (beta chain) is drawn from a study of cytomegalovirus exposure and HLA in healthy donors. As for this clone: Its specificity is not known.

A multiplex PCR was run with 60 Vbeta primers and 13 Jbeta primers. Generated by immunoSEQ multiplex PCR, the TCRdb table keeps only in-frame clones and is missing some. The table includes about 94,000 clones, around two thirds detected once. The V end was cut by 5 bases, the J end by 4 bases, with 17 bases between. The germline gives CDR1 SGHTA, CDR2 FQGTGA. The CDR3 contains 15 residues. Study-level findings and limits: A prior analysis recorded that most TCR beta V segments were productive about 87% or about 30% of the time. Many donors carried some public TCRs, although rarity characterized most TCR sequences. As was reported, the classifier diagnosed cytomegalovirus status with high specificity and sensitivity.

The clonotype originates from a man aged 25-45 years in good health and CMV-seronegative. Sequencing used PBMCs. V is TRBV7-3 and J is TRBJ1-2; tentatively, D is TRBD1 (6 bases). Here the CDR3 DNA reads TGTGCCAGCAGCCTAAAGGGGGGAGGGGGCTATGGCTACACCTTC. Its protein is CASSLKGGGGYGYTF.